The T cell receptor (beta chain) described here comes from a study of CD8 T cells in Susac syndrome. Blood CD8+ and CD4+ T cells underwent high-throughput TCR beta sequencing. The control group consisted of healthy donors matched for age and sex. FACS enriched CD8+ TEMRA cells, while bulk CD8+ and CD4+ were negatively isolated. An input of about 0.5 to 1 ug of RNA was subjected to reverse transcription using random hexamers. TCR beta CDR3 was amplified by immunoSEQ covering 54 Vbeta and 13 Jbeta. TCRdb reanalysed the immunoSEQ multiplex PCR reads using MiXCR and keeps one entry per CDR3 protein. The table has 130,000 to 150,000 distinct CDR3 sequences, around 94% seen once. CDR1 is DFQATT, CDR2 SNEGSKA, per germline (reference sequence). Trimming removed 3 bases from V and 6 bases from J, with 15 bases in between. The CDR3 sequence is 14 residues long.

This chain links TRBV20-1 with TRBJ2-1; perhaps TRBD2 as D (6 bases). The clonotype comes from a human donor in good health. Sequenced: CD4+ T cells from PBMCs. The CDR3 DNA reads TGCAGTGCTAGCCCCGGGAGCGGTCCCAATGAGCAGTTCTTC. It specifies CSASPGSGPNEQFF.